Listed here are 13 T cell receptor beta chains from one sample, sequenced in a study of shared clonotypes between healthy human individuals (dated by TCRdb to between 2020 and 2021). Library method: the immunoSEQ multiplex PCR assay. Held by TCRdb, this immuneACCESS table contains in-frame sequences only and omits some clones. Under half of the omission traces to an unresolved V gene where checked; the cause of the rest is unknown. This sample has fewer than 1.8 million clones in its table, and about 98.5% of those were observed once. The ten most abundant clones make up approximately 0.4% of the sample. Material: naive CD4+ T cells sorted from blood. What this sample's cell subset or site label stands for: CD45RA+ positively selected. These receptors originate from a young man in good health.

The chain recombines TRBV28 with TRBJ2-1; 8 bases agree with TRBD1. Unmatched junction bases numbered 4, after V lost 5 bases and J lost 4 bases. CDR1 and CDR2 (germline): MDHEN, SYDVKM. The CDR3 consists of 14 residues. The CDR3 loop is CASSEGTGYNEQFF. CDR3 DNA sequence: TGTGCCAGCAGTGAAGGGACAGGATACAATGAGCAGTTCTTC. The whole variable domain, remainder taken from reference TRBV28 and TRBJ2-1, is DVKVTQSSRYLVKRTGEKVFLECVQDMDHENMFWYRQDPGLGLRLIYFSYDVKMKEKGDIPEGYSVSREKKERFSLILESASTNQTSMYLCASSEGTGYNEQFFGPGTRLTVL.

The chain recombines TRBV7-9 with TRBJ2-5, with D perhaps TRBD1 or TRBD2 (5 bases each). V gave up 1 base and J gave up 3 bases, with 15 bases separating them. Germline loops: CDR1 SEHNR, CDR2 FQNEAQ (reference sequence). The length of the CDR3 is 16 residues. CDR3 nucleotides: TGTGCCAGCAGCTTAGTAGTGGGGACCATGGAAGAGACCCAGTACTTC. Residues: CASSLVVGTMEETQYF.

For the CDR3, the DNA is TGTGCCAGCTCACCATTCGCGGGAGTCAATGAGCAGTTCTTC. Protein: CASSPFAGVNEQFF. The chain uses TRBV18 and TRBJ2-1; 7 bases agree with TRBD2. The V gene end was trimmed by 2 bases and the J gene end by 6 bases; junction bases not matched to a gene: 4. Germline CDR1 is KGHSH and CDR2 is LQKENI. The CDR3 has 14 residues.

This clone was detected only once. J is TRBJ2-7 and V is TRBV29-1; no firm D call. Germline CDR1 SQVTM, CDR2 ANQGSEA. The CDR3 is 12 residues long. V gave up 6 bases and J gave up 0 bases, with 9 bases separating them. CDR3 region: CSVTRSSYEQYF. The CDR3 DNA follows: TGCAGCGTAACAAGGAGCTCCTACGAGCAGTACTTC.

V and J are TRBV15 and TRBJ2-5, with a possible D match to TRBD2 (6 bases). CDR1 is LNHNV and CDR2 is YYDKDF in the germline V gene (reference sequence). The CDR3 spans 15 residues. V lost 5 bases and J 4 bases, leaving 17 bases between the germline ends. The CDR3 loop is CATSPRDSSGETQYF. Here the CDR3 DNA reads TGTGCCACCAGCCCCCGGGACTCCTCAGGAGAGACCCAGTACTTC.

The CDR3 DNA reads TGTGCCAGCAGCTTTGGGGGCGCAACGGAGACCCAGTACTTC. This sequence encodes CASSFGGATETQYF. The chain combines TRBV7-2 with TRBJ2-5, with D perhaps matching TRBD1 (6 bases). Germline V lookup: CDR1 SGHTA, CDR2 FQGNSA. Trimming removed 3 bases from V and 5 bases from J, with 13 bases in between. This CDR3 is 14 amino acids long.

Only one count was recorded for this clone. The rearrangement joins TRBV19 to TRBJ2-1, with D hard to call. Germline lookup yields CDR1 LNHDA and CDR2 SQIVND (reference sequence). This CDR3 has 16 residues. V was trimmed by 5 bases and J by 2 bases, leaving 16 bases between them. The CDR3 DNA sequence: TGTGCCAGTAGTGTCCGATCGATTACCACCTACAATGAGCAGTTCTTC. Translated, it gives CASSVRSITTYNEQFF.

For the CDR3, the DNA is TGTGCCAGCGGGGGCGAAAGTTACAATGAGCAGTTCTTC. Residues: CASGGESYNEQFF. This sequence joins TRBV9 and TRBJ2-1; a possible D gene is TRBD1 (6 bases). The CDR3 extends over 13 amino acids. The germline V and J ends were trimmed by 7 bases and 4 bases, with 12 bases remaining between them. The germline V gene has CDR1 SGDLS and CDR2 YYNGEE.

This rearrangement joins TRBV28 to TRBJ2-7, with 7 nucleotides matching TRBD2. The length of the CDR3 is 15 residues. After removal of 6 bases from V and 4 bases from J, the junction contained 12 bases not matched to a gene. Germline CDR1 reads MDHEN; CDR2 reads SYDVKM. The DNA for the CDR3 is TGTGCCAGCAGCCGACCCACTAGCGCCCCTTACGAGCAGTACTTC. Amino acids: CASSRPTSAPYEQYF.

The chain has TRBV27 and TRBJ2-3, with 12 positions matching TRBD1. CDR3 length: 17 residues. V trimming: 2 bases; J trimming: 6 bases; junction bases outside the gene matches: 9. The germline gives CDR1 MNHEY, CDR2 SMNVEV (reference sequence). CDR3 bases: TGTGCCAGCAGTTTACTGCTAGGGACAGGGGGCCAGGATACGCAGTATTTT. Protein product: CASSLLLGTGGQDTQYF.

This rearrangement joins TRBV29-1 to TRBJ2-5; no firm D call. The V gene's germline CDR1 is SQVTM and CDR2 ANQGSEA. The CDR3 contains 13 residues. Trimming left V 4 bases short and J 1 base short, with 10 bases between. The CDR3 nucleotides are TGCAGCGTTGCCCAGGTACTCCAAGAGACCCAGTACTTC. Protein: CSVAQVLQETQYF.

This clone was counted a single time. The V call is TRBV6-1, the J call TRBJ2-7; D is unresolved. Germline loops: CDR1 MNHNS, CDR2 SASEGT. The CDR3 has 14 residues. The germline V and J ends were trimmed by 3 bases and 1 base, with 10 bases remaining between them. CDR3 region: CASSEGIYSYEQYF. The CDR3, as DNA: TGTGCCAGCAGTGAGGGGATATATTCCTACGAGCAGTACTTC.

As for this clone: The same CDR3 can be traced to other DNA sequences in this sample. The gene calls are TRBV30 and TRBJ1-5, with a tentative D call TRBD1 (5 bases). Germline CDR1 reads GTSNPN; CDR2 reads SVGIG (reference sequence). Trimming removed 0 bases at V and 6 bases at J, with 12 bases between. This CDR3 contains 14 residues. Written as DNA, the CDR3 is TGTGCCTGGAGTGTACTCGGGGGGAGTCAGCCCCAGCATTTT. Protein sequence: CAWSVLGGSQPQHF.